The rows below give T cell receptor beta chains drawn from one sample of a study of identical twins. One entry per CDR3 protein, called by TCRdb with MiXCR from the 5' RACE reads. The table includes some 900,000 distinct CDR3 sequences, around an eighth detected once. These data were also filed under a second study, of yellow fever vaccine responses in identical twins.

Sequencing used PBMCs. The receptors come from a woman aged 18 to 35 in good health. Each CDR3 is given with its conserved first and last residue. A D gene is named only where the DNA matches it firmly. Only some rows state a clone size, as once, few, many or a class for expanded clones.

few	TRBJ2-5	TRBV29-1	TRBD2	TGCAGCACCCAAGGGCTAGCGGGGACCCAAGAGACCCAGTACTTC	CSTQGLAGTQETQYF
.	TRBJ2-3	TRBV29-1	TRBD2	TGCAGCGTTGGGGCGGGAGGTGCAGATACGCAGTATTTT	CSVGAGGADTQYF
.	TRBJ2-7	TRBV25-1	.	TGTGCCAGCAGTCAGGTGGCCGGGCCTACCTACGAGCAGTACTTC	CASSQVAGPTYEQYF
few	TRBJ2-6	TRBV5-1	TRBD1	TGCGCCAGCAGCTTGGCGGGACAGAAAGTTCTCTCTGGGGCCAACGTCCTGACTTTC	CASSLAGQKVLSGANVLTF
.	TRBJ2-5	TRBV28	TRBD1	TGTGCCAGCAGTTCGTCCCCGGGCCTCCGACAGGGTCAGACCCAGTACTTC	CASSSSPGLRQGQTQYF
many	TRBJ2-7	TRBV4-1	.	TGCGCCAGCAGCCAAGATAAGGGTAGGGGCTTCTACGAGCAGTACTTC	CASSQDKGRGFYEQYF
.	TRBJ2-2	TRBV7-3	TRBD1	TGTGCCAGCAGCGGACTTACCGGGACAGTTAACACCGGGGAGCTGTTTTTT	CASSGLTGTVNTGELFF
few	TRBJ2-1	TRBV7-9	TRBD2	TGTGCCAGCAAGGGGGCTAGCGGGGGCAGCTCCTACAATGAGCAGTTCTTC	CASKGASGGSSYNEQFF
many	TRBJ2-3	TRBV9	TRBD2	TGTGCCAGCAGCGTACAAGCGGGAGAGTCAGATACGCAGTATTTT	CASSVQAGESDTQYF
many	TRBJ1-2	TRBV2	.	TGTGCCAGCAGTGGAAGTAGCAGGGGAATCTACGGCTACACCTTC	CASSGSSRGIYGYTF
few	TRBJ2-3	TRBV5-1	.	TGCGCCAGCAGCTTGGAAACAGGGTCAACAGATACGCAGTATTTT	CASSLETGSTDTQYF
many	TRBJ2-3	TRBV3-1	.	TGTGCCAGCAGCCATCATCGGGGGGCGAACACAGATACGCAGTATTTT	CASSHHRGANTDTQYF
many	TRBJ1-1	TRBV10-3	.	TGTGCCATCAGTGAGAGTTTGGGCAGTCTGAACACTGAAGCTTTCTTT	CAISESLGSLNTEAFF
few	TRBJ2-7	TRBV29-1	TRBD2	TGCAGCGTTTCACCCCGGCTAGCGGGAGTGGAGCAGTACTTC	CSVSPRLAGVEQYF
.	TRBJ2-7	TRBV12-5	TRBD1	TGTGCTAGTGGCCCCGGGACAGGGGGCTCCTACGAGCAGTACTTC	CASGPGTGGSYEQYF
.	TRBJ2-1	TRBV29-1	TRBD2	TGCAGCGCAAGCCGAGCGGGAGCAGACAATGAGCAGTTCTTC	CSASRAGADNEQFF
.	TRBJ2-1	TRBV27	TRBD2	TGTGCCAGCAGTCCCCGGGGGCTAGCGGGGGGCAATGAGCAGTTCTTC	CASSPRGLAGGNEQFF
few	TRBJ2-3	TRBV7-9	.	TGTGCCAGCAGCTTAGCGGCTCCAGAAGATACGCAGTATTTT	CASSLAAPEDTQYF
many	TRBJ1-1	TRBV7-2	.	TGTGCCAGCAGCCAAAGGATAACCGGGACACAGGCTTTCTTT	CASSQRITGTQAFF
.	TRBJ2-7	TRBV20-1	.	TGCAGTGCCCAGTTGGGGGGTATGTACGAGCAGTACTTC	CSAQLGGMYEQYF
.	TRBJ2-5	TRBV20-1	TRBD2	TGCAGTGCTAGAGTGGGACTAGCGGGTGCCCAGTACTTC	CSARVGLAGAQYF
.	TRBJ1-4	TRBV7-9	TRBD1	TGTGCCAGCAGCACAGGACAGGGGCGCAATGAAAAACTGTTTTTT	CASSTGQGRNEKLFF